Sequencing of this T cell receptor beta chain was carried out in a study of OX40 agonist ivuxolimab in advanced cancers. At the level of the study: One patient with hepatocellular carcinoma and two with cutaneous melanoma, three in all, had partial responses. Study-level findings and limits: Mean expanded clone counts were higher in CD8+ than CD4+ T cells.

The method was immunoSEQ multiplex PCR; TCRdb's version includes in-frame clones alone and lacks a portion of them. The sample yields 55,000 to 75,000 clones, 82% seen once. Remarks on this clone: Its antigen is still unknown.

The CDR3 spans 15 residues. Unmatched junction bases numbered 8, after V lost 0 bases and J lost 5 bases. Germline assignment: CDR1 SQVTM and CDR2 ANQGSEA. The chain carries TRBV29-1 and TRBJ2-3; 7 nucleotides align to TRBD2. The sample here was CD4+ or CD8+ T cells sorted from blood, taken in a trial of the OX40 agonist ivuxolimab. This TCR derives from an adult with an advanced solid tumor such as melanoma, head and neck, liver or kidney cancer. CDR3 sequence (DNA): TGCAGCGTTGAAGATGGGCTAGCGGTACAAGATACGCAGTATTTT. Encoded protein: CSVEDGLAVQDTQYF.